Listed here are 17 T cell receptor beta chains from one sample, sequenced in a study of human T cells and chemical hapten exposure. TCRdb reanalysed the RACE reads using MiXCR and keeps one entry per CDR3 protein. The repertoire has 50,000 or so distinct CDR3 sequences, 9.9% of them found once; the top ten carry about 15%. The time point was: patch test 3, about 24 weeks after DPC sensitization. The treatment was: therapeutic diphenylcyclopropenone sensitization with weekly scalp DPC. The sequencing here drew on whole blood, taken in connection with sensitization to the hapten diphenylcyclopropenone (DPC). These receptors were obtained from a woman aged 40 to 50 with alopecia areata. Some clones in this sample may be carry-over from other donors' samples.

J is TRBJ1-1 and V is TRBV12-3 or TRBV12-4, with D possibly TRBD1 on 6 matching bases. V was cut by 10 bases and J by 0 bases, with 18 bases left in between. There are 15 residues in the CDR3. CDR3 loop: CATCDRRVLNTEAFF. CDR3 sequence (DNA): TGTGCCACCTGCGACAGGAGGGTTTTGAACACTGAAGCTTTCTTT.

The J gene is TRBJ2-1, the V gene TRBV5-4; TRBD2 aligns across 8 bases. Trimming took 3 bases from V and 4 from J; bases not matched to a gene: 6. CDR3 length: 15 residues. In germline, CDR1 is SGHNT, CDR2 YYREEE (reference sequence). The CDR3 sequence is CASSSGGGGYNEQFF. The CDR3 DNA follows: TGTGCCAGCAGCTCGGGAGGCGGGGGGTACAATGAGCAGTTCTTC.

This clonotype was observed at least ten times. The rearrangement uses TRBV11-2 and TRBJ2-5, with no clear D. Trimming removed 2 bases at V and 5 bases at J, with 6 bases between. The CDR3 covers 12 residues. CDR1 and CDR2 from the germline V gene are SGHAT and FQNNGV. The CDR3 nucleotides are TGTGCCAGCAGCTTATCGGTGGAGACCCAGTACTTC. Translation: CASSLSVETQYF.

This clonotype was counted ten times or more. The rearrangement uses TRBV4-1 and TRBJ1-3; D call uncertain. Trimming stripped 4 bases from V and 0 bases from J, with 22 bases between. Germline CDR1 is MGHRA and CDR2 is YSYEKL. The CDR3 consists of 19 residues. The CDR3, as DNA: TGCGCCAGCAGCCGAAGACCTACTGGGGAGGTGGCCTCTGGAAACACCATATATTTT. It is translated as CASSRRPTGEVASGNTIYF.

There are a few counts of this clonotype. The gene calls are TRBV30 and TRBJ1-5; D is unclear. The V and J ends lost 2 bases and 5 bases respectively, with 10 bases between them. CDR1 is GTSNPN, CDR2 SVGIG, per germline (reference sequence). CDR3 size: 13 residues. As DNA, the CDR3 is TGTGCCTGGAGTAACGGGGTATATCAGCCCCAGCATTTT. Encoded protein: CAWSNGVYQPQHF.

This sequence joins TRBV27 and TRBJ1-2; tentatively, D is TRBD1 (5 bases). The CDR3 loop spans 13 amino acids. V was shortened by 2 bases and J by 9 bases, with 13 bases between the two germline ends. Germline CDR1 and CDR2: MNHEY and SMNVEV (reference sequence). CDR3 DNA: TGTGCCAGCAGTTTAAGGGACTCCAGAAGCTACACCTTC. Translated, it gives CASSLRDSRSYTF.

There are many counts of this clonotype. The CDR3 DNA is TGTGCCAGCAGTTGGACTAGCCGCTTGGAGCAGTACTTC. Protein sequence: CASSWTSRLEQYF. The chain uses TRBV6-2 or TRBV6-3 and TRBJ2-7; 8 bases map to TRBD2. The CDR3 has 13 residues. From germline, CDR1 is MNHEY and CDR2 SVGEGT. The J segment lost 7 bases and the V segment lost 4 bases, leaving 6 bases of the junction unmatched.

In its sample, this clonotype was seen many times. This rearrangement joins TRBV3-1 to TRBJ1-1; D call uncertain. With 2 bases removed from V and 8 bases from J, the gap between germline ends came to 15 bases. The CDR3 loop spans 14 amino acids. Germline CDR1 and CDR2: LGHDT and YNNKEL (reference sequence). Here the CDR3 reads CASSQFEGTPEAFF. CDR3 in DNA: TGTGCCAGCAGCCAATTCGAGGGAACTCCCGAAGCTTTCTTT.

In this sample, this clonotype turned up a few times. The chain is built from TRBV7-9 and TRBJ2-5; TRBD2 aligns across 9 bases. This CDR3 region has 16 residues. Germline CDR1 reads SEHNR; CDR2 reads FQNEAQ (reference sequence). Unmatched junction bases numbered 7, after V lost 4 bases and J lost 1 base. CDR3 protein: CASSSERGATQETQYF. CDR3 bases: TGTGCCAGCAGCTCGGAGCGGGGGGCCACCCAAGAGACCCAGTACTTC.

The sample holds many counts of this clonotype. The chain has TRBV3-1 and TRBJ2-4, with D perhaps TRBD2 (6 bases). The CDR3 contains 16 residues. Germline-derived CDR1 and CDR2 are LGHDT and YNNKEL (reference sequence). Trimming left V 3 bases short and J 1 base short, with 13 bases between. The CDR3 coding sequence is TGTGCCAGCAGCCACCGGGACTTTGGGGCCAAAAACATTCAGTACTTC. The encoded protein is CASSHRDFGAKNIQYF.

This clonotype was detected a few times. The chain couples TRBV7-9 to TRBJ2-1, with 10 bases lining up with TRBD1. Germline V lookup: CDR1 SEHNR, CDR2 FQNEAQ (reference sequence). The CDR3 sequence is 19 residues long. J lost 4 bases, V lost 6 bases, and 18 bases had no gene match. For the CDR3, the DNA is TGTGCCAGCAGTTCCCCGGGACAGGGGAAGACTGGGCCATACAATGAGCAGTTCTTC. Translation gives CASSSPGQGKTGPYNEQFF.

This clonotype occurred a few times. This chain connects TRBV29-1 to TRBJ1-1, with 8 positions matching TRBD1. CDR1 is SQVTM, CDR2 ANQGSEA, per germline. This CDR3 has 14 amino acids. Trimming took 6 bases from V and 4 from J; bases not matched to a gene: 10. The CDR3 spells CSVATGASGTEAFF. The CDR3 DNA is TGCAGCGTGGCGACAGGGGCGTCGGGCACTGAAGCTTTCTTT.

This clonotype has a handful of counts. V gene TRBV7-7 combines with J gene TRBJ2-2, with TRBD2 matching 9 bases. The V and J ends lost 5 bases and 5 bases, in that order; junction bases with no gene match: 9. CDR1 and CDR2 from the germline V gene are SSHAT and FNYEAQ (reference sequence). The CDR3 extends over 16 amino acids. This CDR3 is CASSASGGSGTGELFF. The CDR3, as DNA: TGTGCCAGCAGCGCGAGCGGGGGGAGTGGGACCGGGGAGCTGTTTTTT.

The sample holds a few counts of this clonotype. J is TRBJ1-3 and V is TRBV30; the D gene is possibly TRBD1 (5 bases). Trimming took off 3 bases at V and 0 bases at J, with 9 bases between the two ends. The CDR3 extends over 14 amino acids. From germline, CDR1 is GTSNPN and CDR2 SVGIG (reference sequence). Here the CDR3 reads CAWRGVSSGNTIYF. The CDR3 DNA reads TGTGCCTGGAGGGGGGTGAGCTCTGGAAACACCATATATTTT.

The J gene is TRBJ1-2, the V gene TRBV7-2, with D hard to call. This CDR3 is 12 amino acids long. In germline, CDR1 is SGHTA, CDR2 FQGNSA. With 11 bases removed from V and 1 base from J, the gap between germline ends came to 11 bases. In DNA form, the CDR3 reads TGTGCCTGCCTGGGTTTTAACTATGGCTACACCTTC. Its translation is CACLGFNYGYTF.

Many counts were recorded for this clonotype. The V and J genes are TRBV12-3 or TRBV12-4 and TRBJ2-3; no definite D call. This CDR3 region has 14 residues. The ends were cut back, 3 bases at V and 0 bases at J, with 7 bases in the middle. The CDR3: CASSLATSTDTQYF. The CDR3 DNA follows: TGTGCCAGCAGTTTGGCGACTAGCACAGATACGCAGTATTTT.

This clonotype was detected only a few times. The V call is TRBV29-1, the J call TRBJ2-5, with a possible D match to TRBD1 (6 bases). CDR3 size: 13 residues. Germline V gene data show CDR1 as SQVTM and CDR2 as ANQGSEA. V shed 1 base and J shed 4 bases, with 10 bases lying between them. The CDR3: CSVEGQGLETQYF. As DNA, the CDR3 is TGCAGCGTTGAAGGCCAGGGGTTAGAGACCCAGTACTTC.